Detailed here is one TCR beta chain. The antigen is unknown. Patients all relapsed after autologous stem cell transplantation, and there was variation in brentuximab vedotin exposure. The germline V gene encodes CDR1 WNHNN and CDR2 SYGVQD (reference sequence). The CDR3 has 15 amino acids. Trimming cost V 0 bases and J 4 bases, with 12 bases left between them. The source of the sample is a study of PD-1 blockade in classical Hodgkin lymphoma. The study, taken as a whole, reports: CD4+ TCR diversity climbed significantly by C4D1, unlike CD8+ TCR diversity.

TCRdb's table, derived via immunoSEQ multiplex PCR, lists solely in-frame clones and lacks some. The sample shows around 96,000 clones, 80% to 85% of them seen only once. The receptor's source is a human donor with classical Hodgkin lymphoma. The sample in question was peripheral blood mononuclear cells (PBMCs), obtained at baseline. V is TRBV10-1 and J is TRBJ1-2; D might be TRBD1 (5 bases). The CDR3 region is CASSESGGGSYGYTF. The CDR3, as DNA: TGCGCCAGCAGTGAGTCCGGGGGAGGCTCCTATGGCTACACCTTC.